This T cell receptor (beta chain) was sequenced during a study of CD8 T cells in Susac syndrome (dated by TCRdb to between 2018 and 2021). With respect to the entire study: Of the Susac syndrome patients who were sequenced, under ten were in clinical remission while 5 or 6 had clinically active disease. Susac syndrome patients were therapy-naive, on corticosteroids (some also receiving IVIg), or on IVIg alone at blood withdrawal. The study compared CD8+ T cell repertoire clonality among 11 to 12 healthy donors, roughly 14 Susac syndrome patients and fewer than 19 multiple sclerosis patients. The study used repertoire sequencing to test whether antigen drove CD8+ T cell activation and differentiation in Susac syndrome.

Peripheral blood CD8+ and CD4+ T cells from healthy donors, Susac syndrome patients and multiple sclerosis patients were profiled by high-throughput TCR beta sequencing. The Susac syndrome patients fulfilled recently defined diagnostic criteria for definite or probable disease. CD8+ TEMRA cells were enriched by FACS, while bulk CD8+ and CD4+ T cells were purified by magnetic negative isolation. Blood was drawn into EDTA tubes, processed within 24 hours, and PBMCs were isolated by density gradient centrifugation. PBMCs destined for TCR sequencing were cryopreserved in liquid nitrogen and later thawed in a 37 °C water bath. The sorted or isolated CD4+, CD8+ and CD8+ TEMRA cells reached a purity of at least 90%. RNA was extracted using the RNeasy kit, and roughly 0.5 to 1 microgram was reverse transcribed with random hexamers. TCR beta CDR3 regions were amplified with the immunoSEQ multiplex PCR assay covering 54 Vbeta and 13 Jbeta segments. Bias from PCR amplification was corrected by using a synthetic template baseline for primer optimization and for computational correction. Concerning the study's data processing: Reads were assigned to V, D and J genes according to IMGT and analyzed in immunoSEQ Analyzer, with only productive sequences retained. Clonality was calculated as one minus the Shannon entropy normalized by log2 of the number of productive unique sequences. Public and private clones were assessed among the 100 most prevalent clones of each patient and control. A clone was defined as Susac-specific if it was absent from the healthy and MS cohorts, from about a thousand published viral clones and from other ImmuneACCESS disease sequences. Starting from the raw public reads, TCRdb applied fastp trimming at Q25, assembled clones with MiXCR and retained in-frame beta chains. Rows matching on CDR3 protein sequence are summarized as one entry with the most common DNA and genes. TCRdb, not the authors, supplied the V and J calls. For this sample there are about 76,000 distinct CDR3 sequences; about 93% appear just once. The ten largest clones add up to 0.35% to 0.5% of the sample.

General findings and caveats noted by the study authors: In the total CD8+ and CD8+ TEMRA repertoires, over 15 and five Susac-specific public clones, respectively, were identified. Clonal expansion was seen in Susac syndrome CD8+ repertoires, peaking in CD8+ TEMRA cells and being greater in clinically active patients than in remitting ones. The TCR sequencing and HLA analysis was acknowledged to have included a relatively small number of individuals.

CDR1 and CDR2 were assigned from the germline V gene as MNHEY and SVGAGI. Inclusive of the bounding cysteine and phenylalanine, the CDR3 is 16 residues long. CDR3 DNA is the only sequence kept; it has 48 bases, read in frame from the first base. V is cut by 4 bases and J by 3 bases, and the space between the germline ends is 19 bases. A word on this clonotype: Its specific antigen is unknown. It has no much larger one-base neighbor in the sample; base qualities were not kept.

The material sequenced was CD8+ T cells from PBMCs. The source is a human donor with Susac syndrome. The chain employs TRBV6-5 and TRBJ2-7; the best D guess is TRBD1, with 6 bases matching. CDR3 reads: CASSSLTGTRGYEQYF. The DNA is TGTGCCAGCAGTTCTCTTACAGGGACGAGGGGCTACGAGCAGTACTTC.